Listed below are T cell receptor beta chains from one sample, sequenced in a study of cytomegalovirus exposure and HLA in healthy donors. Profiling relied on immunoSEQ multiplex PCR, and the TCRdb table lists in-frame clones only, not all of them. The repertoire shows about 51,000 clones; the top ten hold 25% to 30%. Sample: PBMCs. Receptors were obtained from a man in his forties in good health and CMV-seropositive. Each CDR3 is given with its conserved first and last residue. The order of the fields is D gene, CDR3 length, J gene, V gene, CDR3 DNA, CDR3 protein. D genes are given only for firm matches.

>TRBD1|15|TRBJ1-1|TRBV18
TGTGCCAGCTCACCATCGACAGGGGTAAGCACTGAAGCTTTCTTT
CASSPSTGVSTEAFF
>-|14|TRBJ2-1|TRBV12-5
TGTGGTAGGGGTCCAGGAGGTAGCGTCAATGAGCAGTTCTTC
CGRGPGGSVNEQFF
>TRBD1|14|TRBJ1-1|TRBV2
TGTGCCAGCAGTGAAGAGGCAGGGGGCACTGAAGCTTTCTTT
CASSEEAGGTEAFF
>-|15|TRBJ1-2|TRBV6-5
TGTGCCAGCAGTTACTCAGCAGGGAGGGAGTATGGCTACACCTTC
CASSYSAGREYGYTF
>-|16|TRBJ2-6|TRBV7-3
TGTGCCAGCAGCTTAGCAGGTAGCTCTGGGGCCAACGTCCTGACTTTC
CASSLAGSSGANVLTF
>TRBD2|15|TRBJ2-7|TRBV30
TGTGCCTGGAGTACCCTAGCGGGATATTTAGGCGAGCAGTACTTC
CAWSTLAGYLGEQYF
>-|15|TRBJ1-1|TRBV28
TGTGCCAGCAGTTTATTTGGCGGGTTCGGCACTGAAGCTTTCTTT
CASSLFGGFGTEAFF
>TRBD2|14|TRBJ2-1|TRBV28
TGTGCCAGCAGTTTACCTAGCGGGAGAGGAGAGCAGTTCTTC
CASSLPSGRGEQFF
>-|13|TRBJ1-2|TRBV2
TGTGCCAGCAGCGCTGACAGGAACTATGGCTACACCTTC
CASSADRNYGYTF
>TRBD1|15|TRBJ1-2|TRBV5-5
TGTGCCAGCAGCTTGGCCGGGACAGATAACTATGGCTACACCTTC
CASSLAGTDNYGYTF
>TRBD2|15|TRBJ2-7|TRBV7-3
TGTGCCAGCAGCGTCGGGAGCGGGAGCTCCTACGAGCAGTACTTC
CASSVGSGSSYEQYF
>-|14|TRBJ2-1|TRBV11-2
TGTGCCAGCAGGCGGGACAGCCGATACAATGAGCAGTTCTTC
CASRRDSRYNEQFF
>-|14|TRBJ2-5|TRBV29-1
TGCAGCGTTGAAGGGGTGGGAGCGGCAGAGACCCAGTACTTC
CSVEGVGAAETQYF
>TRBD1|17|TRBJ2-3|TRBV4-3
TGCGCCAGCAGCCAAGACGGACAGGGGGTCGCCAGAGATACGCAGTATTTT
CASSQDGQGVARDTQYF
>-|12|TRBJ1-4|TRBV2
TGTGCCAGCAGCGGGATAGGGGAAAAACTGTTTTTT
CASSGIGEKLFF
>-|11|TRBJ1-1|TRBV29-1
TGCAGCGTTGACTTGACGGGTGAAGCTTTCTTT
CSVDLTGEAFF
>-|16|TRBJ2-3|TRBV9
TGTGCCAGCAGCCCAGAGATACAGGGAGTTGGAGATACGCAGTATTTT
CASSPEIQGVGDTQYF
>-|14|TRBJ2-5|TRBV5-6
TGTGCCAGCAGCTCCCAGGGGCTAGGGGAGACCCAGTACTTC
CASSSQGLGETQYF
>-|15|TRBJ1-3|TRBV7-3
TGTGCCAGCAGCTTAACGGGGCAGGGGACGAACACCATATATTTT
CASSLTGQGTNTIYF
>TRBD1|15|TRBJ1-1|TRBV5-5
TGTGCCAGCAGCCGGGACAGAATCATGAACACTGAAGCTTTCTTT
CASSRDRIMNTEAFF